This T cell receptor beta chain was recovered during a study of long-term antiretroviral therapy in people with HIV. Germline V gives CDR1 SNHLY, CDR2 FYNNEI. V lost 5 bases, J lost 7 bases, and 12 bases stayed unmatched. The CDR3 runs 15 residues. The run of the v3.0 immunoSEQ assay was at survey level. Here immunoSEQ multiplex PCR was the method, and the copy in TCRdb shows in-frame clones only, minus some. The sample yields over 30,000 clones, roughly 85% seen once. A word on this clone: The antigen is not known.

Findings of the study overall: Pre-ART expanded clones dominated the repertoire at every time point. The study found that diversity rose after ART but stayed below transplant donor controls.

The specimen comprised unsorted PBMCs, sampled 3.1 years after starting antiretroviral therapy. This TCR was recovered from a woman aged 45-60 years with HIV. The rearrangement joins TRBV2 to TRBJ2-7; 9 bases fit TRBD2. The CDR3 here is CASSTLAGLPHEQYF. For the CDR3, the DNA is TGTGCCAGCAGTACCCTAGCGGGGCTTCCTCATGAGCAGTACTTC.